This T cell receptor (beta chain) was documented in a study of Ad26.COV2.S vaccination and SARS-CoV-2 variants. Indicated treatment: around 19 received Ad26.COV2.S at low or high dose, single or two shots; roughly five received placebo; per-sample allocation not given. Day 63 following the first vaccine or placebo injection was when the samples were taken. Sequencing used immunoSEQ multiplex PCR; TCRdb keeps in-frame clones, though not all of them. The table has 320,000 or so clones, almost 90% seen once. This clonotype originated in a person between 18 and 59 years old who received the Ad26.COV2.S COVID-19 vaccine or a placebo. Sequencing used peripheral blood, obtained in a trial of Ad26.COV2.S vaccine versus placebo.

The CDR3 spells CASSLEGQGHNEQFF. The DNA of the CDR3 is TGTGCCAGCAGCTTAGAGGGACAGGGTCACAATGAGCAGTTCTTC. The V and J genes are TRBV7-9 and TRBJ2-1; TRBD1 aligns across 9 bases. V trimming: 1 base; J trimming: 5 bases; junction bases outside the gene matches: 3. Looked up from germline, CDR1 is SEHNR and CDR2 is FQNEAQ (reference sequence). The CDR3 spans 15 residues.